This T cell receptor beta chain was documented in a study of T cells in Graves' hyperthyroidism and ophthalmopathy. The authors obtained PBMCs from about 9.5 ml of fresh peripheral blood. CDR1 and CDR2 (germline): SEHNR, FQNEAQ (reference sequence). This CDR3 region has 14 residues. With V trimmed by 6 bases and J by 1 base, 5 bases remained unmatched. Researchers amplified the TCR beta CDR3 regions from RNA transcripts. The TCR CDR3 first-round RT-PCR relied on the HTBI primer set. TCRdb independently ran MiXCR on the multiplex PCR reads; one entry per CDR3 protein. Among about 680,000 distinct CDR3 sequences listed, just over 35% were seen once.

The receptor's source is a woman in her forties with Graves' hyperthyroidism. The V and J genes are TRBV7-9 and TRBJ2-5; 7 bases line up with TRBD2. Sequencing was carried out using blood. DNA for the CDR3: TGTGCCAGCAGGCCAGGCGGGGGCCAAGAGACCCAGTACTTC. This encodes CASRPGGGQETQYF.